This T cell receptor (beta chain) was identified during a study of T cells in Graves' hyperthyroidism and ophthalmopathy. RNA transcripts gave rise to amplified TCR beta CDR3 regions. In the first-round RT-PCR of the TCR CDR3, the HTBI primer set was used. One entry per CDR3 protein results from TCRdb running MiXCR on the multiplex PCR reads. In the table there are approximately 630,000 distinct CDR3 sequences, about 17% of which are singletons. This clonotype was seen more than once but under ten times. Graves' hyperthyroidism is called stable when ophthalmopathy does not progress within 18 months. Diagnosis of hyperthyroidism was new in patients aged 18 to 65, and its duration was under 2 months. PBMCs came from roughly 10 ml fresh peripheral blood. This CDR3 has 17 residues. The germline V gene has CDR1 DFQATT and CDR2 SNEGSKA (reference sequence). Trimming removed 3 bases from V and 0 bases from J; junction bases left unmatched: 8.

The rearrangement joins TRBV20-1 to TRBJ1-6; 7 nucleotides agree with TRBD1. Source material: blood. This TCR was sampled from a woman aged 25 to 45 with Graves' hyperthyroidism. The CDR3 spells CSASLVRGGSYNSPLHF. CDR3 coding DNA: TGCAGTGCTAGTCTCGTCAGGGGGGGCTCCTATAATTCACCCCTCCACTTT.